The 11 T cell receptor beta chains below were found in one sample sequenced in a study of vaccination effects on CD4 cells after COVID-19. Profiling relied on immunoSEQ multiplex PCR, and the TCRdb table lists in-frame clones only, not all of them. The table has roughly 30,000 clones, roughly 75% seen once. Following 10 days of culture, CD4+ T cells were isolated. The person had PCR-confirmed SARS-CoV-2 infection between March and December 2020. BNT162b2 vaccine or mRNA-1273 vaccine was given to participants in two doses. No antigen has been assigned to these receptors. This specimen was CD4+ T cells from PBMCs cultured without peptide, taken after COVID-19 vaccination. The receptors derive from a human donor who had a prior SARS-CoV-2 infection.

V usage is TRBV27 and J usage is TRBJ1-5; 8 nucleotides match TRBD1. V gave up 6 bases and J gave up 4 bases; unmatched junction bases: 8. Germline CDR1 is MNHEY and CDR2 is SMNVEV (reference sequence). The CDR3 is 15 residues long. CDR3 region: CASSDRQGWNQPQHF. The CDR3 DNA is TGTGCCAGCAGCGACCGACAGGGGTGGAATCAGCCCCAGCATTTT.

V usage is TRBV5-1 and J usage is TRBJ1-4; 8 nucleotides align to TRBD1. V shed 2 bases and J 8 bases; nucleotides not matched to a gene: 5. CDR1 and CDR2 from the germline V gene are SGHRS and YFSETQ. The CDR3 has 14 amino acids. CDR3 region: CASSLGQGREKLFF. The CDR3 nucleotides read TGCGCCAGCAGCTTAGGACAGGGCCGGGAAAAACTGTTTTTT. Drawing the rest from reference TRBV5-1 and TRBJ1-4, the complete variable domain is KAGVTQTPRYLIKTRGQQVTLSCSPISGHRSVSWYQQTPGQGLQFLFEYFSETQRNKGNFPGRFSGRQFSNSRSEMNVSTLELGDSALYLCASSLGQGREKLFFGSGTQLSVL.

This clone was observed a handful of times. The chain links TRBV7-9 to TRBJ2-7; D gene ambiguous. In germline, CDR1 is SEHNR, CDR2 FQNEAQ (reference sequence). V lost 5 bases and J 4 bases, leaving 6 bases between the germline ends. This CDR3 contains 11 residues. For the CDR3, the DNA is TGTGCCAGCAGCCGGATATACGAGCAGTACTTC. This encodes CASSRIYEQYF.

This chain links TRBV7-9 with TRBJ2-2; D is ambiguous. Germline V gene data show CDR1 as SEHNR and CDR2 as FQNEAQ (reference sequence). This CDR3 contains 14 residues. The V end was cut by 0 bases, the J end by 6 bases, with 8 bases between. This CDR3 is CASSLASGAGELFF. DNA of the CDR3: TGTGCCAGCAGCTTAGCGTCTGGGGCCGGGGAGCTGTTTTTT.

The chain links TRBV12-5 to TRBJ2-7, with a tentative D call TRBD1 (6 bases). Germline CDR1 is LGHNT and CDR2 is FRNRAP. The CDR3 is made up of 13 amino acids. V dropped 5 bases and J dropped 4 bases, with 12 bases sitting between them. CDR3 bases: TGTGCTAGTGGTCGGGACACAAATTACGAGCAGTACTTC. This translates into CASGRDTNYEQYF.

The chain uses TRBV7-8 and TRBJ2-7; D perhaps matches TRBD1 (5 bases). With 5 bases removed from V and 5 bases from J, the gap between germline ends came to 16 bases. The CDR3 spans 14 residues. The germline gives CDR1 SGHVS, CDR2 FQNEAQ. CDR3 DNA: TGTGCCAGCAGCCAGACCCCAGACAGTCACGAGCAGTACTTC. This translates into CASSQTPDSHEQYF.

The chain joins TRBV19 to TRBJ1-1, with 9 bases that match TRBD1. CDR3 size: 17 residues. V lost 3 bases and J lost 4; bases outside the gene matches: 12. Germline V gene lookup returns CDR1 LNHDA and CDR2 SQIVND (reference sequence). CDR3 in DNA: TGTGCCAGTAGTATCCTACCGGGACAGGGTAGTGGCACTGAAGCTTTCTTT. This sequence encodes CASSILPGQGSGTEAFF.

The CDR3: CASSATDGYTF. The CDR3 bases are TGTGCCAGCAGCGCTACGGATGGCTACACCTTC. The gene calls are TRBV9 and TRBJ1-2, with D unresolved. Germline V CDR1 and CDR2: SGDLS, YYNGEE. Trimming shortened V by 3 bases and J by 6 bases, and 6 bases separated the two germline ends. This CDR3 is built from 11 residues.

This chain uses TRBV9 with TRBJ2-2; tentative D call: TRBD1 (5 bases). Looked up from germline, CDR1 is SGDLS and CDR2 is YYNGEE. The CDR3 is 15 amino acids. Deletions cut 0 bases from V and 5 bases from J, with 11 bases between. The CDR3 loop reads CASSVDARVTGELFF. CDR3 in DNA: TGTGCCAGCAGCGTAGACGCCAGGGTGACCGGGGAGCTGTTTTTT.

This clone was counted once. The rearrangement joins TRBV5-4 to TRBJ2-7; TRBD2 matches at 8 bases. Trimming at V came to 4 bases and at J to 0 bases, leaving 6 bases not matched to a gene. The CDR3 covers 15 residues. Germline CDR1 is SGHNT and CDR2 is YYREEE (reference sequence). The CDR3 DNA is TGTGCCAGCAGCACCCCACGGGGGGGCTCCTACGAGCAGTACTTC. Its protein is CASSTPRGGSYEQYF.

This chain joins TRBV5-8 and TRBJ2-2; D is ambiguous. Germline CDR1 reads SGHTS; CDR2 reads YDEGEE. The CDR3 loop spans 12 amino acids. With 4 bases removed from V and 6 bases from J, the gap between germline ends came to 7 bases. CDR3 nucleotide sequence: TGTGCCAGCAGCCATTTTTCCGGGGAGCTGTTTTTT. It encodes CASSHFSGELFF.